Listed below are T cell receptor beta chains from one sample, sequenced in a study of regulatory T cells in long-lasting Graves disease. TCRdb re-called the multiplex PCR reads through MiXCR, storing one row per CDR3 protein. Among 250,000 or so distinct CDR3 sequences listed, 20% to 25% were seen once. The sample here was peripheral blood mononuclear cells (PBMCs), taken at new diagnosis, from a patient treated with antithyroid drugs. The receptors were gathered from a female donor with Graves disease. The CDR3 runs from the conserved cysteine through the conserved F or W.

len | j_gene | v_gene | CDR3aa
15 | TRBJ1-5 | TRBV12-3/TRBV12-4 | CASSYRDRAYQPRHF
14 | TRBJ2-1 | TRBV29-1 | CSERLYGAYNEQFF
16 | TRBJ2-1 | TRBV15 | CATSRSRDTSYNEQFF
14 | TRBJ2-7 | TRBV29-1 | CSVEASGGSYEQYF
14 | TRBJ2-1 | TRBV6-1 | CASRGFTGYNEQFF
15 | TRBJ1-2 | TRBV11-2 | CASSAIRGFNYGYTF
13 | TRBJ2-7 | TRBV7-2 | CASSSRWGHEQYF
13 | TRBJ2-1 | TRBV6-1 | CASSHRDYNEQFF
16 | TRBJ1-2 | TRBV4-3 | CASSQDLGLVGYGYTF
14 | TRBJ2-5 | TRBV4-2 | CASSQEGVGETQYF
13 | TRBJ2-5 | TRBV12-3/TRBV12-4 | CASNLGGRETQYF
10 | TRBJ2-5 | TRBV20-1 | CSAAQETQYF
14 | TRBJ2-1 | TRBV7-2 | CASRLAGSYNEQFF
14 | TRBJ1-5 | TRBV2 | CASSEATGNQPQHF
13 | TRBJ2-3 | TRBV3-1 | CASSIRGGDTQYF
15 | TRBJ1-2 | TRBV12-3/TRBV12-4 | CASSSGTGLDYGYTF
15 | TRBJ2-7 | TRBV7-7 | CASSLGDRGNHEQYF
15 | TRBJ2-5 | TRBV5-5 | CASSLPGAGSETQYF
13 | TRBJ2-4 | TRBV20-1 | CSARERAKNIQYF
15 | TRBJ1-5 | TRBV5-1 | CASSLAGESNQPQHF
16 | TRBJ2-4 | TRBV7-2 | CASSLTGGIAKNIQYF
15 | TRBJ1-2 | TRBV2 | CASRPPSGDSKGYTF
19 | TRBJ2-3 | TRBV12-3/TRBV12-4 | CASSLWLAGVRATTDTQYF
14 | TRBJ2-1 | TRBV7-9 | CASSYRTSGNEQFF
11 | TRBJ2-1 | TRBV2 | CASSGYNEQFF
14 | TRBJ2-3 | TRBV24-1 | CATSDATVAGEQYF
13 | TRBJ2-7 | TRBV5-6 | CASSFILSYEQYF
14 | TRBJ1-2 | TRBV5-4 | CASSLDGGSRGYTF
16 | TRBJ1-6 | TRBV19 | CASSGTVSSYNSPLHF
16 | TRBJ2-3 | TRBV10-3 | CAISAGVGGSTDTQYF
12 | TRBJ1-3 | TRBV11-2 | CASSHSGNTIYF
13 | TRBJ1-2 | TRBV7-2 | CASSYRDRGGYTF
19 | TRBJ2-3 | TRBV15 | CAASRARGKTGLSTDTQYF
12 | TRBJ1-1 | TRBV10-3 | CAISERQGEAFF
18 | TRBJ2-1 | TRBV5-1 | CASSKGTSGESSYNEQFF
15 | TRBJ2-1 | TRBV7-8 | CASSLLIAGGTEQFF
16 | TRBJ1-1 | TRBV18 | CASSPPTAGLTTEAFF
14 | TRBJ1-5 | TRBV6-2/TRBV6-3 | CASSYMGANQPQHF
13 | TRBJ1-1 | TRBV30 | CAWMGQENTEAFF
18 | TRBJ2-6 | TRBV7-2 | CASSQDRSGGAGANVLTF
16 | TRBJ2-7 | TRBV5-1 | CASSRTPWDSDYEQYF
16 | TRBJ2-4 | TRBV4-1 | CASSQDPAGGGNIQYF
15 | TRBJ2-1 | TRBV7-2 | CASSLIAGGLDEQFF
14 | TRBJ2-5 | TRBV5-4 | CASSPNRQVRKQYF
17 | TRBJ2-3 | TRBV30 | CAWSLPGREVGTDTQYF
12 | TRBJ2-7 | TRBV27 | CASRTDGNEQYF